This is a list of T cell receptor beta chains from one sample in a study of T cells after yellow fever vaccination. TCRdb reanalysed the 5' RACE reads using MiXCR and keeps one entry per CDR3 protein. Of roughly 310,000 distinct CDR3 sequences in the sample, roughly 8.7% are singletons; the top ten hold approximately 18%. The input for sequencing was PBMCs, taken on the day of the first yellow fever vaccination. These receptors originate from a man younger than 35 who received the YFV17D yellow fever vaccine. Both conserved end residues are part of each CDR3. A D gene is named only where the DNA matches it firmly. Where a row states a size, it is once, few, many or the class of an expanded clone; other rows omit it.

D gene | J gene | V gene | clone size | CDR3 length | CDR3 DNA | CDR3 protein
. | TRBJ1-1 | TRBV7-9 | . | 14 | TGTGCCAGCAGCTTAGTTAAGGGTAACACTGAAGCTTTCTTT | CASSLVKGNTEAFF
TRBD1 | TRBJ1-4 | TRBV6-2/TRBV6-3 | . | 21 | TGTGCCAGCAGTTATCTTTCTTCCGGGACAGTAGGACTGACGACTAATGAAAAACTGTTTTTT | CASSYLSSGTVGLTTNEKLFF
TRBD1 | TRBJ2-5 | TRBV7-3 | few | 15 | TGTGCCAGCAGCTTAAATGGACAGGGCCTGGGGACCCAGTACTTC | CASSLNGQGLGTQYF
. | TRBJ2-1 | TRBV12-3/TRBV12-4 | many | 14 | TGTGCCAGCAGTAGTGGGAGCTCCTACAATGAGCAGTTCTTC | CASSSGSSYNEQFF
. | TRBJ1-2 | TRBV20-1 | . | 14 | TGCAGTGCTAGTTCCCACGGAGGGAACTATGGCTACACCTTC | CSASSHGGNYGYTF
. | TRBJ2-7 | TRBV5-1 | few | 13 | TGCGCCAGCAGCTTGGGCAGGGAGGACGAGCAGTACTTC | CASSLGREDEQYF
. | TRBJ2-2 | TRBV6-1 | many | 16 | TGTGCCAGCAGCGACCTAGGACAGGGAGGGACCGGGGAGCTGTTTTTT | CASSDLGQGGTGELFF
. | TRBJ2-1 | TRBV4-3 | many | 16 | TGCGCCAGCAGCCAGGACCACGGGACGCCGTACAATGAGCAGTTCTTC | CASSQDHGTPYNEQFF
. | TRBJ1-6 | TRBV3-1 | few | 12 | TGTGCCAGCAGCCAAGATCGAAGGCAGCTCCACTTT | CASSQDRRQLHF
. | TRBJ2-2 | TRBV4-2 | many | 17 | TGTGCCAGCGACCCTGGAGGGGTCATTGGGAACACCGGGGAGCTGTTTTTT | CASDPGGVIGNTGELFF
. | TRBJ2-3 | TRBV12-3/TRBV12-4 | few | 14 | TGTGCCAGCAGTCCCCGACTAGTCCGAAATACGCAGTATTTT | CASSPRLVRNTQYF
. | TRBJ1-1 | TRBV7-2 | many | 13 | TGTGCCAGCAGCTTAATGGGTTCCACTGAAGCTTTCTTT | CASSLMGSTEAFF
TRBD1 | TRBJ1-5 | TRBV12-3/TRBV12-4 | . | 16 | TGTGCCAGCAGACGCACCCCCGGGACAGGGGATCAGCCCCAGCATTTT | CASRRTPGTGDQPQHF
TRBD1 | TRBJ1-4 | TRBV6-1 | many | 17 | TGTGCCAGCAGTCCCGCCGGACAGGGGTGGGATAATGAAAAACTGTTTTTT | CASSPAGQGWDNEKLFF
TRBD1 | TRBJ2-3 | TRBV10-3 | few | 14 | TGTGCCACCCGCCCGGGACAGGGGATAGATACGCAGTATTTT | CATRPGQGIDTQYF
. | TRBJ2-1 | TRBV7-2 | few | 13 | TGTGCCAGCAGCCCTCGAATTAGGAATGAGCAGTTCTTC | CASSPRIRNEQFF
TRBD1 | TRBJ1-1 | TRBV7-9 | . | 14 | TGTGCCAGCAGCTTTTCAGGGGGTAGAGCTGAAGCTTTCTTT | CASSFSGGRAEAFF
. | TRBJ2-2 | TRBV12-3/TRBV12-4 | . | 13 | TGTGCCAGCAGGGAACTTGACACCGGGGAGCTGTTTTTT | CASRELDTGELFF
TRBD2 | TRBJ2-3 | TRBV20-1 | many | 14 | TGCAGTGCTAGATTGCGGGGGAGCACAGATACGCAGTATTTT | CSARLRGSTDTQYF
TRBD2 | TRBJ2-1 | TRBV11-1 | . | 15 | TGTGCCAGCAGCCTCGGACTAGCGACCTACAATGAGCAGTTCTTC | CASSLGLATYNEQFF
. | TRBJ1-5 | TRBV12-3/TRBV12-4 | . | 15 | TGTGCCAGCAGTTCCCAGGCATACTCCAATCAGCCCCAGCATTTT | CASSSQAYSNQPQHF
. | TRBJ2-3 | TRBV7-3 | many | 13 | TGTGCCAGCAGTTTAACAGGACCAGATACGCAGTATTTT | CASSLTGPDTQYF
TRBD2 | TRBJ2-1 | TRBV7-2 | many | 15 | TGTGCCAGCAGCACCACTAGCGGGGGGTGGGATGAGCAGTTCTTC | CASSTTSGGWDEQFF
. | TRBJ2-3 | TRBV5-4 | few | 16 | TGTGCCAGCAGCTTGGTGACCGGGGGGCTCACAGATACGCAGTATTTT | CASSLVTGGLTDTQYF
. | TRBJ1-5 | TRBV30 | few | 13 | TGTGCCTGGAGTGTAGGGGGGAATCAGCCCCAGCATTTT | CAWSVGGNQPQHF
TRBD2 | TRBJ2-3 | TRBV6-1 | few | 15 | TGTGCCAGCAGTGATACTAGCGGGGTCCCAGATACGCAGTATTTT | CASSDTSGVPDTQYF
TRBD2 | TRBJ2-1 | TRBV20-1 | few | 21 | TGCAGTGCTAGAGTTGTTGGGTCGGTAGCGGGGGCCCCTAGCTCCTACAATGAGCAGTTCTTC | CSARVVGSVAGAPSSYNEQFF
. | TRBJ2-1 | TRBV27 | few | 14 | TGTGCCAGCAGTTCCGTTATATCCAACAATGAGCAGTTCTTC | CASSSVISNNEQFF
TRBD1 | TRBJ2-3 | TRBV7-7 | few | 15 | TGTGCCAGCAGCTTAGAAGGGACAGGGGGCCATACGCAGTATTTT | CASSLEGTGGHTQYF
TRBD2 | TRBJ2-5 | TRBV4-3 | . | 17 | TGCGCCAGCAGCCAAGGGGCAGCGGGGGAGTACCAAGAGACCCAGTACTTC | CASSQGAAGEYQETQYF
. | TRBJ2-2 | TRBV7-7 | many | 15 | TGTGCTAGCAGCTTACGGATGGGGAACACCGGGGAGCTGTTTTTT | CASSLRMGNTGELFF
. | TRBJ2-5 | TRBV30 | . | 11 | TGTGCCTGGAGTTCCGGGGAGACCCAGTACTTC | CAWSSGETQYF
. | TRBJ2-5 | TRBV18 | few | 12 | TGTGCCAGCTCACGAACAGAAGAGACCCAGTACTTC | CASSRTEETQYF
TRBD1 | TRBJ1-2 | TRBV7-9 | . | 16 | TGTGCCAGCAGCTCCGGTGACAGGGGGATTTCGTCGGGCTACACCTTC | CASSSGDRGISSGYTF
TRBD1 | TRBJ1-1 | TRBV5-1 | . | 14 | TGCGCCAGCAGCCCCGACAGGGCGGGCACTGAAGCTTTCTTT | CASSPDRAGTEAFF
TRBD1 | TRBJ2-5 | TRBV6-4 | . | 13 | TGTGCCAGCAGTGAAAGGACAGGGGTTGCCCAGTACTTC | CASSERTGVAQYF
. | TRBJ2-3 | TRBV10-3 | . | 13 | TGTGCCATCAGTGATCCAGGGGTCGATACGCAGTATTTT | CAISDPGVDTQYF
. | TRBJ2-7 | TRBV7-3 | . | 12 | TGTGCCAGCAGCCCAGGGGTCGGCGAGCAGTACTTC | CASSPGVGEQYF
TRBD1 | TRBJ2-7 | TRBV15 | many | 15 | TGTGCCACCAGCAGAGCGGGACAGGGAACTTACGAGCAGTACTTC | CATSRAGQGTYEQYF
. | TRBJ1-5 | TRBV7-9 | . | 13 | TGTGCCAGCAGCTTAACGGTTAATCAGCCCCAGCATTTT | CASSLTVNQPQHF
TRBD1 | TRBJ1-2 | TRBV5-1 | . | 14 | TGCGCCAGCAGCTTGGCCGAGGGGGCAACTGCCTACACCTTC | CASSLAEGATAYTF
. | TRBJ2-7 | TRBV13 | few | 13 | TGTGCCAGCAGCTTAGCTCGGGGAAAAGAGCAGTACTTC | CASSLARGKEQYF